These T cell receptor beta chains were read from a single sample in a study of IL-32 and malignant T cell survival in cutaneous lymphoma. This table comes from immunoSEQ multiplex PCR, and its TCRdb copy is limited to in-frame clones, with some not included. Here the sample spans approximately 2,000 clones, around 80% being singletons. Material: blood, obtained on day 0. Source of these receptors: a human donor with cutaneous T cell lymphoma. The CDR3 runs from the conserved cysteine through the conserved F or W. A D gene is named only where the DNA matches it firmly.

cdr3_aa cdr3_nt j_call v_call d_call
CAWSVQTAYEQYF TGTGCCTGGAGTGTACAAACAGCCTACGAGCAGTACTTC TRBJ2-7 TRBV30 -
CASIFVESNEQFF TGTGCCAGCATCTTTGTGGAATCCAATGAGCAGTTCTTC TRBJ2-1 TRBV7-9 -
CASSEVRFNEQFF TGTGCCAGCAGTGAAGTCCGTTTCAATGAGCAGTTCTTC TRBJ2-1 TRBV2 -
CASSSPTGIGYYGYTF TGTGCCAGCAGCTCTCCCACAGGGATTGGGTACTATGGCTACACCTTC TRBJ1-2 TRBV7-2 -
CASSEGGMRDTQYF TGCGCCAGCAGTGAGGGCGGGATGAGAGATACGCAGTATTTT TRBJ2-3 TRBV10-2 -
CASSLIGVGMSDEQFF TGTGCCAGCAGCTTAATAGGAGTAGGAATGTCCGATGAGCAGTTCTTC TRBJ2-1 TRBV7-6 -
CASSRGTGASYEQYF TGTGCCAGCAGCCGGGGGACAGGGGCCTCCTACGAGCAGTACTTC TRBJ2-7 TRBV7-6 TRBD1
CASSPSMYNEQFF TGTGCCAGCAGTCCTTCGATGTACAATGAGCAGTTCTTC TRBJ2-1 TRBV6-5 -
CAAGWTNNEQFF TGTGCCGCTGGGTGGACGAACAATGAGCAGTTCTTC TRBJ2-1 TRBV10-3 -
CASSQRGQLYGYTF TGCGCCAGCAGCCAGCGGGGACAGCTCTATGGCTACACCTTC TRBJ1-2 TRBV4-1 TRBD1
CASSSDSRSTDTQYF TGCGCCAGCAGCTCAGACTCCCGTAGCACAGATACGCAGTATTTT TRBJ2-3 TRBV5-1 -